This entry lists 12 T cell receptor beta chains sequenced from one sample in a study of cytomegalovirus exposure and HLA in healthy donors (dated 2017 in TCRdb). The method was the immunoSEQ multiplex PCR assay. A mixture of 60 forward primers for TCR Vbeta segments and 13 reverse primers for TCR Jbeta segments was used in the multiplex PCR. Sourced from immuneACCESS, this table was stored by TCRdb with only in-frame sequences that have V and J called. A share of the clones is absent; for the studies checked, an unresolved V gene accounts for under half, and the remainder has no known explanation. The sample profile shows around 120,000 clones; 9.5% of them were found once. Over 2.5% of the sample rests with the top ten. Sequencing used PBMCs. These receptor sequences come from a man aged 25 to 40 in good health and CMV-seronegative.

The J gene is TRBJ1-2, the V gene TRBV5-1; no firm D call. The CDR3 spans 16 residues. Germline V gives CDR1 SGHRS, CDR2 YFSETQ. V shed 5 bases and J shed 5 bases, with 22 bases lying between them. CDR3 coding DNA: TGCGCCAGCAGGGACGAGCGGTCCGGGGAGCTATATGGCTACACCTTC. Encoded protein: CASRDERSGELYGYTF.

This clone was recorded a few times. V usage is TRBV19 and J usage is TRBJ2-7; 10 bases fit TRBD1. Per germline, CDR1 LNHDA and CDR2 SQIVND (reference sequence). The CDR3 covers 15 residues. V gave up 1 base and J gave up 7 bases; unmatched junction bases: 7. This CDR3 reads CASSIARQGAREQYF. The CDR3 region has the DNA TGTGCCAGTAGTATAGCCCGACAGGGGGCGAGGGAGCAGTACTTC. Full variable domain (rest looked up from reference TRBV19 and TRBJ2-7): DGGITQSPKYLFRKEGQNVTLSCEQNLNHDAMYWYRQDPGQGLRLIYYSQIVNDFQKGDIAEGYSVSREKKESFPLTVTSAQKNPTAFYLCASSIARQGAREQYFGPGTRLTVT.

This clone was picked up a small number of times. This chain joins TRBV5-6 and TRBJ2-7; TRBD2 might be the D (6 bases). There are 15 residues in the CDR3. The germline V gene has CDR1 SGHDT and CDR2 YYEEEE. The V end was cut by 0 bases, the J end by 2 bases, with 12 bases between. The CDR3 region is CASSLGAGRTYEQYF. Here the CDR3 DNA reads TGTGCCAGCAGCTTGGGGGCGGGACGGACCTACGAGCAGTACTTC.

The CDR3 nucleotides read TGTGCCAGCAGTGCGCACAGGGTAACGAGCTTAATGAACACTGAAGCTTTCTTT. It is translated as CASSAHRVTSLMNTEAFF. This sequence joins TRBV25-1 and TRBJ1-1; D is perhaps TRBD1 (6 bases). The ends were cut back, 4 bases at V and 0 bases at J, with 21 bases in the middle. The CDR3 extends over 18 amino acids. The germline gives CDR1 MGHDK, CDR2 SYGVNS. Drawing the rest from reference TRBV25-1 and TRBJ1-1, the complete variable domain is EADIYQTPRYLVIGTGKKITLECSQTMGHDKMYWYQQDPGMELHLIHYSYGVNSTEKGDLSSESTVSRIRTEHFPLTLESARPSHTSQYLCASSAHRVTSLMNTEAFFGQGTRLTVV.

CDR3 amino acids: CASSRSAGGYYEQYF. The CDR3 coding sequence is TGTGCCAGCAGTAGATCAGCGGGAGGGTACTACGAGCAGTACTTC. This chain uses TRBV6-1 with TRBJ2-7; 10 bases match TRBD2. Germline V lookup: CDR1 MNHNS, CDR2 SASEGT. This CDR3 region has 15 residues. Trimming at V came to 5 bases and at J to 3 bases, leaving 7 bases not matched to a gene.

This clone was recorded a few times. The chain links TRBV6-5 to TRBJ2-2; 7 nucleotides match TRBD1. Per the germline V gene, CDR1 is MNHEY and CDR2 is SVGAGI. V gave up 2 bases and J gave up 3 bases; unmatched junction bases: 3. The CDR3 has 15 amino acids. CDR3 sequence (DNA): TGTGCCAGCAGTTACGGGGGACAGTACACCGGGGAGCTGTTTTTT. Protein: CASSYGGQYTGELFF.

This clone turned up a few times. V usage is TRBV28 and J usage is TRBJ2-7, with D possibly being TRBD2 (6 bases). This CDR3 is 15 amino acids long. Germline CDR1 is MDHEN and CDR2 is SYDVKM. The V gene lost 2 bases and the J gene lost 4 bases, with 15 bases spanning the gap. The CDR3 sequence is CASSLAGTRGYEQYF. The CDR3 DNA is TGTGCCAGCAGTTTAGCGGGGACCCGGGGGTACGAGCAGTACTTC.

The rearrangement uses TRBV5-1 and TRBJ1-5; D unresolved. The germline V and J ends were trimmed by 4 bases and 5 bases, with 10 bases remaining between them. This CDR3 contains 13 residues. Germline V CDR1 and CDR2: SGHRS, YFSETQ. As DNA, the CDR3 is TGCGCCAGCAGCAACGGGTTTGATCAGCCCCAGCATTTT. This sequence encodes CASSNGFDQPQHF. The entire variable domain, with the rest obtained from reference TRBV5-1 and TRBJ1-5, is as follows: KAGVTQTPRYLIKTRGQQVTLSCSPISGHRSVSWYQQTPGQGLQFLFEYFSETQRNKGNFPGRFSGRQFSNSRSEMNVSTLELGDSALYLCASSNGFDQPQHFGDGTRLSIL.

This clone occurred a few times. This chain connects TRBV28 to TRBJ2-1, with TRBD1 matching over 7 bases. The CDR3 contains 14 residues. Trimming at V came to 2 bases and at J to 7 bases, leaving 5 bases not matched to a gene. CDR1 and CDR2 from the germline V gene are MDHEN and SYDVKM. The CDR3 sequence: CASSLLRGRNEQFF. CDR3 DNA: TGTGCCAGCAGTTTACTGAGGGGGCGGAATGAGCAGTTCTTC.

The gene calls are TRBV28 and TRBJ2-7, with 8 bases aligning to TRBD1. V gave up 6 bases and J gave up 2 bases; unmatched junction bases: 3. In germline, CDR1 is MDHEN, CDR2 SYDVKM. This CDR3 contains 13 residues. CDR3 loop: CASRDRGTYEQYF. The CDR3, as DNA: TGTGCCAGCAGAGACAGGGGAACCTACGAGCAGTACTTC.

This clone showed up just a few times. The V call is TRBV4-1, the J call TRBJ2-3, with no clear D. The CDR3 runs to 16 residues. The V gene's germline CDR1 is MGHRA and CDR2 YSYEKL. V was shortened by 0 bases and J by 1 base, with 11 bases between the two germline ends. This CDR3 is CASSQDEALGTDTQYF. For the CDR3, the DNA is TGCGCCAGCAGCCAAGATGAAGCCCTAGGCACAGATACGCAGTATTTT.

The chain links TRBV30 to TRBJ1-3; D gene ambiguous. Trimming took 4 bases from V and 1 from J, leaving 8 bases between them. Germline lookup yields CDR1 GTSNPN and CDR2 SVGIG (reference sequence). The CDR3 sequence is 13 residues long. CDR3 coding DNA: TGTGCCTGGATGAGAAAGTCTGGAAACACCATATATTTT. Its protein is CAWMRKSGNTIYF.